The rows below give T cell receptor beta chains drawn from one sample of a study of molecular identifiers for immune sequencing clone quantification. TCRdb re-called the PCR reads with MiXCR, one entry per CDR3 protein. This table holds more than 450,000 distinct CDR3 sequences, roughly 23% found once. Sample: naive CD8+ T cells from blood, with Jurkat cell RNA spiked in. These receptors all stem from a human donor in good health. Some libraries in this study had Jurkat cell RNA spiked in. Both conserved end residues are part of each CDR3. D genes are given only for firm matches.

D gene,V gene,CDR3 protein
NA,TRBV12-3/TRBV12-4,CASFGGDTDTQYF
NA,TRBV7-6,CASSLQTGNEAFF
NA,TRBV29-1,CSVEPVTGNIQYF
TRBD2,TRBV5-1,CASSPFGGASEQYF
NA,TRBV2,CASSEWGIDSPLHF
TRBD2,TRBV12-5,CASGTTSGGYNTQYF
NA,TRBV28,CASSLIRGPREPQHF
TRBD1,TRBV19,CASSMGTGDYERYF
NA,TRBV3-1,CASSQGGLPPGTQYF
NA,TRBV19,CASSMDDFLNSPLHF
NA,TRBV19,CATGHTDSNQPRHF
NA,TRBV4-3,CASSQDRRGITDTQYF
NA,TRBV9,CASSVGLPGEQYF
NA,TRBV11-1,CASSWEVGPSYEQYF
NA,TRBV6-1,CASSEAPGWQPQHF